This entry lists 18 T cell receptor beta chains sequenced from one sample in a study of cytomegalovirus exposure and HLA in healthy donors. PCR used 60 Vbeta primers and 13 Jbeta primers. The assay was immunoSEQ multiplex PCR, and TCRdb's table has in-frame clones only and misses some. The table shows 110,000 to 150,000 clones, with roughly 80% occurring only once. Sample: PBMCs. These receptors all stem from a female donor in good health and CMV-seronegative.

V gene TRBV30 combines with J gene TRBJ1-2; maybe TRBD1 (6 bases). The CDR3 covers 13 residues. V was shortened by 6 bases and J by 4 bases, with 15 bases between the two germline ends. The V gene's germline CDR1 is GTSNPN and CDR2 SVGIG (reference sequence). DNA of the CDR3: TGTGCCTGCATCAGGGGACGAGGCTATGGCTACACCTTC. Protein product: CACIRGRGYGYTF.

The J gene is TRBJ2-1, the V gene TRBV4-3; 8 nucleotides align to TRBD2. The V gene's germline CDR1 is LGHNA and CDR2 YSLEER. V shed 1 base and J 3 bases; nucleotides not matched to a gene: 5. The CDR3 spans 16 residues. The CDR3 DNA sequence: TGCGCCAGCAGCCAAGTGGGCGGGGGGATCTACAATGAGCAGTTCTTC. This encodes CASSQVGGGIYNEQFF.

The rearrangement links TRBV2 to TRBJ1-2, with 8 bases aligning to TRBD1. The CDR3 extends over 13 amino acids. Germline V gene lookup returns CDR1 SNHLY and CDR2 FYNNEI. Germline trimming cut 6 bases from V and 8 bases from J; bases unmatched to any gene: 8. CDR3 loop: CASSVEQGGGYTF. The CDR3, as DNA: TGTGCCAGCAGCGTCGAACAGGGGGGCGGCTACACCTTC.

The gene calls are TRBV7-2 and TRBJ2-5, with 7 positions matching TRBD2. Trimming took 5 bases from V and 7 from J; bases not matched to a gene: 10. The CDR3 spans 14 residues. Germline-derived CDR1 and CDR2 are SGHTA and FQGNSA. The CDR3 DNA is TGTGCCAGCAGCCCCTATGCGGGCGGGGGGACCCAGTACTTC. Protein: CASSPYAGGGTQYF.

J is TRBJ2-3 and V is TRBV6-1, with TRBD1 matching 8 bases. CDR1 MNHNS and CDR2 SASEGT come from the germline V gene. CDR3 length: 17 amino acids. V trimming: 2 bases; J trimming: 0 bases; junction bases outside the gene matches: 7. The CDR3 DNA is TGTGCCAGCAGTGAATCGGCGACAGGGGATAGCACAGATACGCAGTATTTT. It codes for CASSESATGDSTDTQYF.

The chain employs TRBV30 and TRBJ1-3; D unclear. Germline CDR1 reads GTSNPN; CDR2 reads SVGIG (reference sequence). Trimming removed 2 bases at V and 1 base at J, with 6 bases between. The CDR3 has 13 residues. This chain's CDR3 is CAWSRGSGNTIYF. The CDR3 DNA is TGTGCCTGGAGTCGGGGTTCTGGAAACACCATATATTTT.

The chain links TRBV5-1 to TRBJ1-6, with D maybe TRBD1 (5 bases). Trimming removed 4 bases at V and 4 bases at J, with 9 bases between. CDR1 and CDR2 (germline): SGHRS, YFSETQ. The CDR3 is made up of 14 amino acids. The CDR3 nucleotides are TGCGCCAGCAGCCTGGACATTTATAATTCACCCCTCCACTTT. Its translation is CASSLDIYNSPLHF.

The chain joins TRBV7-2 to TRBJ1-4, with 7 bases aligning to TRBD1. After removal of 2 bases from V and 7 bases from J, the junction contained 7 bases not matched to a gene. The CDR3 has 15 amino acids. Germline lookup yields CDR1 SGHTA and CDR2 FQGNSA. In nucleotides, the CDR3 is TGTGCCAGCAGCTTACTGGGCAGGGGGACTGAAAAACTGTTTTTT. Encoded protein: CASSLLGRGTEKLFF.

This clone was seen only a few times. V and J are TRBV7-2 and TRBJ2-7, with 9 positions matching TRBD2. CDR3 length: 14 amino acids. V shed 7 bases and J 4 bases; nucleotides not matched to a gene: 8. The V gene's germline CDR1 is SGHTA and CDR2 FQGNSA. The CDR3 bases are TGTGCCAGCACCCCCCGAGGACTAGCGTACGAGCAGTACTTC. Translating gives CASTPRGLAYEQYF.

The rearrangement links TRBV19 to TRBJ1-2, with a weak D call TRBD1 (6 bases). The CDR3 has 14 residues. Trimming took off 4 bases at V and 0 bases at J, with 9 bases between the two ends. Germline V lookup: CDR1 LNHDA, CDR2 SQIVND (reference sequence). The DNA of the CDR3 is TGTGCCAGTAGTAGCAGGGGCTCTAACTATGGCTACACCTTC. It specifies CASSSRGSNYGYTF.

The CDR3 loop is CASSLAGTSGTDTQYF. The CDR3 bases are TGTGCCAGCAGCTTGGCCGGGACTAGCGGGACAGATACGCAGTATTTT. The chain employs TRBV5-4 and TRBJ2-3; 12 nucleotides match TRBD2. V lost 0 bases to trimming and J lost 3 bases; unmatched junction nucleotides: 2. The CDR3 extends over 16 amino acids. Per germline, CDR1 SGHNT and CDR2 YYREEE (reference sequence).

The chain combines TRBV27 with TRBJ2-3; the match to TRBD1 covers 9 bases. This CDR3 spans 14 amino acids. Germline loops: CDR1 MNHEY, CDR2 SMNVEV (reference sequence). Losses at the gene ends were 6 bases for V and 5 bases for J; bases not matched to a gene: 6. CDR3 coding DNA: TGTGCCAGCAGCGGGACAGGGTTTGGAGATACGCAGTATTTT. This sequence encodes CASSGTGFGDTQYF.

This clone was counted only a few times. The gene calls are TRBV6-5 and TRBJ1-5; D is undetermined. The germline V gene has CDR1 MNHEY and CDR2 SVGAGI. CDR3 length: 14 residues. Between the trimmed V and J ends, which lost 6 bases and 4 bases, there was a span of 13 bases. The CDR3 DNA follows: TGTGCCAGCAGCCGCATAAACAGTAATCAGCCCCAGCATTTT. Translation gives CASSRINSNQPQHF.

This chain connects TRBV5-1 to TRBJ1-1; no firm D call. V was pared by 0 bases and J by 2 bases, with 11 bases between. The CDR3 loop spans 15 amino acids. Germline-derived CDR1 and CDR2 are SGHRS and YFSETQ. The CDR3 sequence is CASSLEIRLNTEAFF. The CDR3 coding sequence is TGCGCCAGCAGCTTGGAAATCAGGCTAAACACTGAAGCTTTCTTT.

This clone was seen just once. This chain connects TRBV10-3 to TRBJ1-1; D unclear. The CDR3 runs 13 residues. The germline V gene encodes CDR1 ENHRY and CDR2 SYGVKD. Trimming took off 2 bases at V and 4 bases at J, with 8 bases between the two ends. Written as DNA, the CDR3 is TGTGCCATCAGTGAGGCAAGTAGCACTGAAGCTTTCTTT. Residues: CAISEASSTEAFF.

Regarding this clone: A junction boundary mismatches the germline segment, possibly from a read error. The genes are TRBV6-1 and TRBJ2-1; possible D gene TRBD1, 6 bases. The V gene's germline CDR1 is MNHNS and CDR2 SASEGT. The CDR3 has 13 residues. The CDR3 spells CASSEALRRGSIF. As DNA, the CDR3 is TGTGCCAGCAGTGAAGCGCTTCGCAGGGGTAGTATCTTC.

The chain links TRBV9 to TRBJ2-7, with a tentative D call TRBD2 (8 bases). The ends were cut back, 6 bases at V and 1 base at J, with 14 bases in the middle. The CDR3 totals 14 residues. Germline CDR1 SGDLS, CDR2 YYNGEE. The DNA of the CDR3 is TGTGCCAGCACGCGGGGGGACAGATCCTACGAGCAGTACTTC. It translates to CASTRGDRSYEQYF.

The rearrangement links TRBV2 to TRBJ2-2, with D possibly matching TRBD1 (6 bases). This CDR3 has 13 amino acids. CDR1 is SNHLY, CDR2 FYNNEI, per germline. Trimming took off 8 bases at V and 6 bases at J, with 13 bases between the two ends. DNA of the CDR3: TGTGCCAGCCGGACAGCAGGATCCGGGGAGCTGTTTTTT. This translates into CASRTAGSGELFF.